Given below is one TCR beta chain in context. In the source study's methods: Amplification with reference gene primers provided the estimates of nucleated cell counts. Data came from immunoSEQ multiplex PCR; TCRdb stores just in-frame clones and leaves some out. V and J calls and clone size follow that table, whereas D and trimming were derived from the DNA. The sample has under 500,000 clones; 70% to 90% are singletons. Cohorts were based on clinical histories the participants reported. This sample was included in a study of blood T cell repertoires in COVID-19. Study at large: COVID-19 samples from acute and convalescent phases originated in the United States, Italy and Spain. PBMCs, B-cell-depleted T cells, or T cells were the source of the cDNA or gDNA that made up the material.

This CDR3 has 16 residues. The V gene's germline CDR1 is LGHDT and CDR2 YNNKEL (reference sequence). V lost 0 bases and J 3 bases, leaving 9 bases between the germline ends. Sequenced input: PBMCs or T cells enriched from blood (not recorded which). The clonotype was recovered from a woman aged 18-29 years with acute COVID-19. V usage is TRBV3-1 (or the pseudogene TRBV3-2) and J usage is TRBJ1-6; a possible D gene is TRBD1 (5 bases). CDR3 sequence: CASSQEIDSYNSPLHF. The CDR3 DNA reads TGTGCCAGCAGCCAAGAGATCGACAGCTATAATTCACCCCTCCACTTT.